These 32 T cell receptor beta chains share one sample of origin, sequenced in a study of regulatory T cells in long-lasting Graves disease. Time point described: newly diagnosed GD, antithyroid drugs for less than 3 months. Construction of the TCR library relied on RNA isolated from PBMCs. The TCR beta library used iRepertoire HTBI primers with Arm-PCR amplification of CDR3. Each CDR3 protein gets one entry after TCRdb re-called the multiplex PCR reads with MiXCR. The sample has about 440,000 distinct CDR3 sequences, roughly 17% seen once; the top ten hold about 25%. The same sample was also studied in work on T cells in Graves' hyperthyroidism and ophthalmopathy.

Sequenced material: peripheral blood mononuclear cells (PBMCs), taken at new diagnosis, from a patient treated with antithyroid drugs. Receptors originate from a woman aged 18 to 35 with Graves disease.

This clonotype was counted many times. The chain employs TRBV20-1 and TRBJ2-7; D is uncertain. V lost 6 bases and J lost 2, with 17 bases in between. Germline V gene lookup returns CDR1 DFQATT and CDR2 SNEGSKA (reference sequence). The length of the CDR3 is 14 residues. The CDR3, as DNA: TGCAGTGCCAACCCTTCGGGCAGAACCTACGAGCAGTACTTC. Translated, it gives CSANPSGRTYEQYF.

This clonotype was observed many times. This sequence joins TRBV28 and TRBJ2-5; tentative D call: TRBD2 (5 bases). Germline V gene data show CDR1 as MDHEN and CDR2 as SYDVKM. The CDR3 consists of 13 residues. The V end was cut by 5 bases, the J end by 0 bases, with 7 bases between. The CDR3 nucleotides are TGTGCCAGCAGTGGGAGCTACCAAGAGACCCAGTACTTC. Protein: CASSGSYQETQYF.

On this clonotype: A much larger clone lies a single base off, so this may be a read error. This chain uses TRBV2 with TRBJ2-5; 11 positions agree with TRBD2. CDR3 length: 14 amino acids. V lost 2 bases, J lost 4 bases, and 0 bases stayed unmatched. Germline loops: CDR1 SNHLY, CDR2 FYNNEI. CDR3 in amino acids: CASSELAGGETQYF. In DNA form, the CDR3 reads TGTGCCAGCAGTGAACTAGCGGGAGGAGAGACCCAGTACTTC. The complete variable domain, with remaining parts taken from reference TRBV2 and TRBJ2-5, reads EPEVTQTPSHQVTQMGQEVILRCVPISNHLYFYWYRQILGQKVEFLVSFYNNEISEKSEIFDDQFSVERPDGSNFTLKIRSTKLEDSAMYFCASSELAGGETQYFGPGTRLLVL.

V gene TRBV19 combines with J gene TRBJ1-5; 11 bases map to TRBD1. The CDR3 loop spans 14 amino acids. Losses at the gene ends were 4 bases for V and 14 bases for J; bases not matched to a gene: 10. Germline CDR1 LNHDA, CDR2 SQIVND (reference sequence). The CDR3 DNA reads TGTGCCAGTAGTAATAGATGGACAGGGGGCCGGGAGCATTTT. This gives the protein CASSNRWTGGREHF.

This clonotype was counted many times. J is TRBJ2-7 and V is TRBV29-1; weak D call: TRBD1 (6 bases). V lost 1 base, J lost 6 bases, and 13 bases lay in between. The germline gives CDR1 SQVTM, CDR2 ANQGSEA. This CDR3 spans 13 amino acids. The CDR3 nucleotides are TGCAGCGTTGAAGTAACAGGGTTTAGCGAGCAGTACTTC. It yields the protein CSVEVTGFSEQYF.

This chain uses TRBV24-1 with TRBJ1-5; 7 nucleotides match TRBD1. From germline, CDR1 is KGHDR and CDR2 SFDVKD. There are 16 residues in the CDR3. The J segment lost 5 bases and the V segment lost 4 bases, leaving 10 bases of the junction unmatched. This CDR3 reads CATSEMTGNPYQPQHF. CDR3 bases: TGTGCCACCAGTGAAATGACAGGGAATCCTTATCAGCCCCAGCATTTT.

This clonotype was recorded at least ten times. The V and J genes are TRBV6-1 and TRBJ2-7, with TRBD1 matching over 7 bases. The CDR3 extends over 15 amino acids. In germline, CDR1 is MNHNS, CDR2 SASEGT. The V segment lost 6 bases and the J segment 0 bases; nucleotides outside the gene matches: 8. CDR3 sequence (DNA): TGTGCCAGCAGCCCAAACGACAGGGCCTCCTACGAGCAGTACTTC. It yields the protein CASSPNDRASYEQYF.

The table lists this clonotype with many counts. The rearrangement links TRBV20-1 to TRBJ2-1; D not certain. This CDR3 contains 12 residues. V was clipped by 7 bases and J by 7 bases, with 14 bases between them. Germline values: CDR1 DFQATT, CDR2 SNEGSKA (reference sequence). CDR3 nucleotide sequence: TGCAGTGTAGGGCGGAGCTGGAATGAGCAGTTCTTC. Translating it yields CSVGRSWNEQFF.

This clonotype was picked up a small number of times. One junction end does not reproduce the germline sequence, and a read error may be involved. The DNA for the CDR3 is TGTGCCAGCAGACTAGCGGAGAACACCGGGGAGCTGGTTTTT. It encodes CASRLAENTGELVF. This chain uses TRBV27 with TRBJ2-2; TRBD2 agrees at 8 bases. Germline V gene sequence: CDR1 MNHEY, CDR2 SMNVEV (reference sequence). CDR3 length equals 14 residues.

The J gene is TRBJ2-7, the V gene TRBV4-3, with 7 bases that match TRBD2. Germline CDR1 reads LGHNA; CDR2 reads YSLEER. CDR3 size: 17 residues. The J segment lost 4 bases and the V segment lost 1 base, leaving 13 bases of the junction unmatched. CDR3 bases: TGCGCCAGCAGCCAAGCAGGGCGGGGGAAGGGTGGTTACGAGCAGTACTTC. It translates to CASSQAGRGKGGYEQYF.

This clonotype was observed a handful of times. The rearrangement links TRBV9 to TRBJ2-7; D is possibly TRBD2 (6 bases). Germline V gene data show CDR1 as SGDLS and CDR2 as YYNGEE. The CDR3 runs to 15 residues. Trimming left V 7 bases short and J 2 bases short, with 19 bases between. The CDR3 here is CASGDRAGRPYEQYF. Here the CDR3 DNA reads TGTGCCAGCGGGGACCGGGCAGGGAGGCCCTACGAGCAGTACTTC.

In this sample, this clonotype turned up a few times. This chain connects TRBV20-1 to TRBJ2-1; D is unclear. This CDR3 is 11 amino acids long. Trimming cost V 0 bases and J 12 bases, with 9 bases left between them. Germline lookup yields CDR1 DFQATT and CDR2 SNEGSKA (reference sequence). CDR3 in DNA: TGCAGTGCTAGAGATGAGGTCGGGCAGTTCTTC. Translated, it gives CSARDEVGQFF.

This clonotype was found many times. The chain has TRBV7-2 and TRBJ2-7, with D hard to call. The CDR3 runs 13 residues. V lost 4 bases and J lost 3, with 10 bases in between. CDR1 and CDR2 (germline): SGHTA, FQGNSA. The CDR3 reads CASSSTGHYEQYF. The CDR3 nucleotides read TGTGCCAGCAGCTCCACGGGTCACTACGAGCAGTACTTC.

The gene calls are TRBV20-1 and TRBJ2-7; a weak D match, TRBD2 (7 bases). V was trimmed by 3 bases and J by 6 bases, leaving 15 bases between them. Germline CDR1 and CDR2: DFQATT and SNEGSKA (reference sequence). The CDR3 has 13 amino acids. As DNA, the CDR3 is TGCAGTGCTAGGGGGGGGGCGCTGGGCGAGCAGTACTTC. Translation gives CSARGGALGEQYF.

This clonotype has ten or more counts. This chain uses TRBV6-2 or TRBV6-3 with TRBJ2-7; 8 bases match TRBD2. CDR1 and CDR2 (germline): MNHEY, SVGEGT. The length of the CDR3 is 15 residues. With 6 bases clipped from V and 6 bases from J, the junction kept 13 bases outside the gene matches. DNA for the CDR3: TGTGCCAGCAGATTTGAGAAGGCGGGAGGTATCGAGCAGTACTTC. It specifies CASRFEKAGGIEQYF.

CDR3 protein: CASSFYRDRVYGYTF. As DNA, the CDR3 is TGTGCCAGCAGTTTCTACCGGGACAGAGTGTATGGCTACACCTTC. The chain employs TRBV27 and TRBJ1-2; 7 bases line up with TRBD1. With V trimmed by 3 bases and J by 5 bases, 9 bases remained unmatched. CDR3 size: 15 residues. Germline-derived CDR1 and CDR2 are MNHEY and SMNVEV (reference sequence).

In this sample, this clonotype turned up many times. V usage is TRBV28 and J usage is TRBJ2-3; D is unresolved. CDR3 size: 16 residues. CDR1 MDHEN and CDR2 SYDVKM come from the germline V gene. V lost 0 bases, J lost 0 bases, and 10 bases lay in between. The CDR3 bases are TGTGCCAGCAGTTTATGGCAGGCCCCTAGCACAGATACGCAGTATTTT. It is translated as CASSLWQAPSTDTQYF.

This clonotype was observed many times. The chain couples TRBV3-1 to TRBJ2-7; D gene ambiguous. V was pared by 3 bases and J by 0 bases, with 9 bases between. The CDR3 length is 14 residues. Looked up from germline, CDR1 is LGHDT and CDR2 is YNNKEL (reference sequence). The CDR3 DNA reads TGTGCCAGCAGCCATTCGCGGACCTCCTACGAGCAGTACTTC. Its protein is CASSHSRTSYEQYF.

There are a few counts of this clonotype. This CDR3 is CSAEDFSGSTDTQYF. The CDR3 region has the DNA TGCAGTGCCGAGGACTTTAGCGGGAGCACAGATACGCAGTATTTT. The rearrangement joins TRBV20-1 to TRBJ2-3, with 7 bases that match TRBD2. Trimming took 6 bases from V and 0 from J; bases not matched to a gene: 9. This CDR3 has 15 residues. Per the germline V gene, CDR1 is DFQATT and CDR2 is SNEGSKA (reference sequence).

The chain is built from TRBV20-1 and TRBJ1-4; the D is unclear. The CDR3 consists of 13 residues. With 3 bases removed from V and 3 bases from J, the gap between germline ends came to 8 bases. The germline CDR1 and CDR2 sequences are DFQATT and SNEGSKA (reference sequence). CDR3 loop: CSARSQANEKLFF. CDR3 nucleotides: TGCAGTGCTAGGTCTCAGGCTAATGAAAAACTGTTTTTT.

This clonotype was seen a handful of times. The rearrangement joins TRBV5-1 to TRBJ2-7; D may be TRBD2 (6 bases). In germline, CDR1 is SGHRS, CDR2 YFSETQ. This CDR3 has 15 residues. Trimming shortened V by 0 bases and J by 3 bases, and 13 bases separated the two germline ends. CDR3 region: CASSLDGSVSYEQYF. As DNA, the CDR3 is TGCGCCAGCAGCTTGGACGGGAGCGTGAGCTACGAGCAGTACTTC. Full variable domain (rest looked up from reference TRBV5-1 and TRBJ2-7): KAGVTQTPRYLIKTRGQQVTLSCSPISGHRSVSWYQQTPGQGLQFLFEYFSETQRNKGNFPGRFSGRQFSNSRSEMNVSTLELGDSALYLCASSLDGSVSYEQYFGPGTRLTVT.

This clonotype appeared a few times. The chain couples TRBV28 to TRBJ2-4, with TRBD1 matching over 8 bases. CDR3 size: 16 residues. With V trimmed by 3 bases and J by 4 bases, 8 bases remained unmatched. From germline, CDR1 is MDHEN and CDR2 SYDVKM. The chain's CDR3 is CASSFPGQAMKNIQYF. The CDR3 DNA is TGTGCCAGCAGTTTCCCGGGACAGGCCATGAAAAACATTCAGTACTTC.

This clonotype was observed at least ten times. The V call is TRBV28, the J call TRBJ1-5; D not resolved. Deletions cut 6 bases from V and 5 bases from J, with 14 bases between. CDR1 is MDHEN, CDR2 SYDVKM, per germline. The CDR3 totals 14 residues. CDR3 DNA sequence: TGTGCCAGCAGCCGAGGTGGGGATGATCAGCCCCAGCATTTT. Translated, it gives CASSRGGDDQPQHF.

This clonotype was detected many times. The chain is built from TRBV7-6 and TRBJ2-4, with 16 nucleotides matching TRBD2. This CDR3 region has 17 residues. Germline CDR1 and CDR2: SGHVS and FNYEAQ. The junction had 10 bases not matched to a gene; V was cut back by 5 bases and J by 9 bases. The CDR3 nucleotides read TGTGCCAGCAGCCAGGGACTAGCGGGAGGGCATGGGAGCATTCAGTACTTC. Translation: CASSQGLAGGHGSIQYF.

Points on this clonotype: Being one base from a much bigger clone, this may be a read error. Written as DNA, the CDR3 is TGCGCCAGCAGCCCGGAAGGGATCGAGCAGTACTTC. Translating it yields CASSPEGIEQYF. The chain recombines TRBV5-1 with TRBJ2-7; no clear D. The CDR3 consists of 12 residues. Germline assignment: CDR1 SGHRS and CDR2 YFSETQ. Trimming cost V 4 bases and J 6 bases, with 11 bases left between them.

This chain connects TRBV7-8 to TRBJ2-7, with D possibly being TRBD1 or TRBD2 (6 bases each). CDR1 and CDR2 (germline): SGHVS, FQNEAQ. The CDR3 is made up of 16 amino acids. Deletions cut 1 base from V and 2 bases from J, with 15 bases between. The CDR3, as DNA: TGTGCCAGCAGCTTAGGGGGCTGGGGGGCTCCCTACGAGCAGTACTTC. Translation gives CASSLGGWGAPYEQYF.

This clonotype was detected many times. V and J are TRBV27 and TRBJ2-5, with TRBD2 identical over 10 bases. V dropped 6 bases and J dropped 3; count of bases not matched to a gene: 4. This CDR3 comprises 14 residues. Per the germline V gene, CDR1 is MNHEY and CDR2 is SMNVEV (reference sequence). In DNA form, the CDR3 reads TGTGCCAGCAGGAGCGGGAGGGGGGAAGAGACCCAGTACTTC. Amino acids: CASRSGRGEETQYF.

This clonotype was observed many times. The chain combines TRBV2 with TRBJ2-7; a possible D gene is TRBD2 (6 bases). Trimming removed 2 bases from V and 0 bases from J, with 8 bases in between. The CDR3 totals 14 residues. Germline V gene data show CDR1 as SNHLY and CDR2 as FYNNEI. CDR3 residues: CASSEYGSSYEQYF. In DNA form, the CDR3 reads TGTGCCAGCAGTGAATACGGGAGCTCCTACGAGCAGTACTTC.

This clonotype was counted only a few times. The rearrangement uses TRBV12-3 or TRBV12-4 and TRBJ1-5, with D possibly matching TRBD1 (6 bases). Trimming removed 7 bases from V and 7 bases from J, with 20 bases in between. The CDR3 runs to 15 residues. The CDR3: CASTRGGAYGQPQHF. The CDR3 coding sequence is TGTGCCAGCACCCGGGGGGGCGCGTATGGGCAGCCCCAGCATTTT.

This clonotype came up a few times. The genes are TRBV6-1 and TRBJ2-2; 8 bases align to TRBD1. Germline assignment: CDR1 MNHNS and CDR2 SASEGT. Trimming took 6 bases from V and 5 from J; bases not matched to a gene: 14. The CDR3 is 17 residues long. CDR3 sequence: CASSILPGQVITGELFF. The CDR3 DNA follows: TGTGCCAGCAGCATCCTTCCGGGACAGGTGATAACCGGGGAGCTGTTTTTT.

The sample holds a few counts of this clonotype. The V call is TRBV9, the J call TRBJ1-1, with D perhaps matching TRBD1 (6 bases). The CDR3 totals 15 residues. CDR1 SGDLS and CDR2 YYNGEE come from the germline V gene. V was shortened by 0 bases and J by 1 base, with 10 bases between the two germline ends. This chain's CDR3 is CASSVGTASNTEAFF. For the CDR3, the DNA is TGTGCCAGCAGCGTAGGGACAGCGTCGAACACTGAAGCTTTCTTT.

A few counts support this clonotype. A much larger clone differs from this one at a single base, so this may be a read error. The chain combines TRBV28 with TRBJ2-5, with TRBD2 identical over 9 bases. Germline-derived CDR1 and CDR2 are MDHEN and SYDVKM. This CDR3 spans 15 amino acids. CDR3 bases: TGTGCCAGCAGTCTTGCGGGAGGGTTTCAAGAGGCCCAGTACTTC. It codes for CASSLAGGFQEAQYF.